This record concerns one TCR beta chain sequence. There is no known antigen for this receptor. It has no much larger one-base neighbor in the sample; base qualities were not kept. The data are from a study of T-cell reconstitution after alpha-beta-depleted transplantation in children (dated by TCRdb to the mid-2010s). General notes on the study: Using TCR repertoire profiling, the study quantitatively followed how T-cell immune reconstitution unfolded in children after TCRalphabeta/CD19-depleted allogeneic hematopoietic cell transplantation.

The receptor library was made with PCR. The sequencing machine was an Illumina HiSeq 2500. To normalize quantification of the TCRbeta repertoire, the TCR libraries were built with molecular barcoding that relied on unique molecular identifiers. TCRdb reprocessing: public reads trimmed at Q25 with fastp, clones called with MiXCR, in-frame beta chains kept. Rows merge per CDR3 protein into single entries with the most common DNA and genes. This sample gives about 590,000 distinct CDR3 sequences in total; over 10% of them show up just once. The leading ten clones occupy roughly 2.3% of the sample. Summary of the overall study and its limitations: In some patients, high TCRbeta diversity at day 60 was attributed to recipient T cells and intrathymic progenitors that had survived conditioning. Over the following months the frequencies of hyperexpanded clones went down, and after one year T-cell counts and TCRbeta diversity were mostly credited to newly produced T cells. The apparently early recovery of alphabetaT-cell counts about two months after transplant reportedly depended on only several hundred rapidly expanded clones that came from non-depleted graft cells.

Read against the paper, the sample's treatment or condition label means: allogeneic hematopoietic cell transplantation with graft depleted of TCRalphabeta T cells and CD19 B cells. Transplant recipients were children who received TCRalphabeta/CD19-depleted allogeneic hematopoietic cell grafts. The germline V gene encodes CDR1 MNHNS and CDR2 SASEGT. Deletion took 7 bases off V and 4 bases off J, with a span of 13 bases between the germline ends. There are 13 amino acids in the CDR3, from cysteine to phenylalanine inclusive. The only DNA kept is the CDR3, 39 bases in frame from the first base. The rearranged chain carries TRBV6-1 and TRBJ1-2; no D segment can be confidently identified. This clonotype originated in a male patient under 18 who had a stem cell transplant for acute myeloid leukemia, so the T cells may come from the graft donor. The material sequenced was PBMCs, mostly from graft donor cells, taken 360 days after TCRalphabeta/CD19-depleted stem cell transplant. This receptor carries the CDR3 CASTPGRVYGYTF. The nucleotide sequence reads TGTGCCAGCACTCCGGGTAGGGTCTATGGCTACACCTTC.